Listed below are T cell receptor beta chains from one sample, sequenced in a study of T-cell memory formation after mild COVID-19. From the 5' RACE reads, TCRdb called clonotypes with MiXCR, one entry per CDR3 protein. The sample carries about 50,000 distinct CDR3 sequences, approximately 8% recorded once. Input material: PBMCs or a T cell subset sorted from them (not recorded which). The receptors were sampled from a man between 18 and 29 years old who had mild COVID-19 (a few samples of this study predate the infection). Cell type and time point are not known. The CDR3 runs from the conserved cysteine through the conserved F or W. The D gene is left open where the match is weak. The listing skips clone size in some rows; elsewhere it reads once, few, many or a size class.

d_gene	v_gene	j_gene	abundance	CDR3nt	CDR3aa
.	TRBV4-2	TRBJ1-2	few	TGTGCCAGCAGCCAAGAAAGTTATGGCTACACCTTC	CASSQESYGYTF
.	TRBV4-1	TRBJ1-5	many	TGCGCCAGCAGCCAAGAAGGGGCAGGGAGCCAGCATTTT	CASSQEGAGSQHF
TRBD2	TRBV5-1	TRBJ2-1	many	TGCGCCAGCAGCTTGTCACCTAGCGGGGGGTACAATGAGCAGTTCTTC	CASSLSPSGGYNEQFF
TRBD1	TRBV10-3	TRBJ1-3	.	TGTGCCACCCAAACTTGGACAGGTCTCTCTGGAAACACCATATATTTT	CATQTWTGLSGNTIYF
TRBD2	TRBV9	TRBJ2-3	many	TGTGCCAGCAGCGCCCAGACTAGCGTCACAGATACGCAGTATTTT	CASSAQTSVTDTQYF
.	TRBV5-1	TRBJ2-2	.	TGCGCCAGCAGCGCCCAGGGGGGTCTGGACACCGGGGAGCTGTTTTTT	CASSAQGGLDTGELFF
TRBD1	TRBV18	TRBJ1-5	.	TGTGCCAGCTCAAGGGACAGAACCTACAATCAGCCCCAGCATTTT	CASSRDRTYNQPQHF
.	TRBV28	TRBJ2-3	.	TGTGCCAGCAGACTCGCCGGACAGAACACAGATACGCAGTATTTT	CASRLAGQNTDTQYF
.	TRBV7-9	TRBJ1-5	many	TGTGCCAGCAGCAGAGGTGGGGGCCAGCCCCAGCATTTT	CASSRGGGQPQHF
.	TRBV5-1	TRBJ2-1	few	TGCGCCAGCAGCGTCGAGACAACTTACAATGAGCAGTTCTTC	CASSVETTYNEQFF
.	TRBV2	TRBJ1-1	many	TGTGCCAGCAGTGAAAGGGGGGGGGAAAAGAACACTGAAGCTTTCTTT	CASSERGGEKNTEAFF
TRBD2	TRBV20-1	TRBJ2-1	medium-sized	TGCAGTGCTACCATAGCGGGGGGGAACAACAATGAGCAGTTCTTC	CSATIAGGNNNEQFF
.	TRBV2	TRBJ1-2	.	TGTGCCAGCAGTGTTAGCTATGGCTACACCTTC	CASSVSYGYTF
.	TRBV4-1	TRBJ2-6	.	TGCGCCAGCAGCCGAGGGTCCGGAGGCGCCAACGTCCTGACTTTC	CASSRGSGGANVLTF
.	TRBV5-1	TRBJ2-3	.	TGCGCCAGCAGCTCCCGGGGCGGGCGCACAGATACGCAGTATTTT	CASSSRGGRTDTQYF
TRBD2	TRBV20-1	TRBJ2-1	many	TGCAGTGCTGGTTCCGGGACTAGCGTCCATGAGCAGTTCTTC	CSAGSGTSVHEQFF
TRBD1	TRBV28	TRBJ2-6	.	TGTGCCAGCAACCACAGGGGTCTTCACTCTGGGGCCAACGTCCTGACTTTC	CASNHRGLHSGANVLTF
TRBD1	TRBV24-1	TRBJ2-1	many	TGTGCCACCAGTGATTCGAGGCAGGGGGCAAGCAATGAGCAGTTCTTC	CATSDSRQGASNEQFF
TRBD1	TRBV28	TRBJ2-3	.	TGTGCCAGCCGAGGACAGGGGACAGATACGCAGTATTTT	CASRGQGTDTQYF
TRBD1	TRBV18	TRBJ1-5	.	TGTGCCACCTCTGAGGACAGGGCCCAGCCCCAGCATTTT	CATSEDRAQPQHF
.	TRBV7-9	TRBJ2-2	.	TGTGCCAGCAGCTTATCAATGAACACCGGGGAGCTGTTTTTT	CASSLSMNTGELFF
TRBD1	TRBV7-2	TRBJ2-2	few	TGTGCCAGCAGCTTTACAGGGGGAAACACCGGGGAGCTGTTTTTT	CASSFTGGNTGELFF
.	TRBV5-1	TRBJ2-2	.	TGCGCCAGCAGCTGGGGGTCGACCGGGGAGCTGTTTTTT	CASSWGSTGELFF
TRBD2	TRBV5-1	TRBJ2-3	.	TGCGCCAGCAGCTGGGGACTAGCGGGGGGGCCCCCGTGGGCAGATACGCAGTATTTT	CASSWGLAGGPPWADTQYF
.	TRBV7-9	TRBJ1-4	few	TGTGCCAGCAGCTTCATGGATCTCCATGAAAAACTGTTTTTT	CASSFMDLHEKLFF
.	TRBV5-1	TRBJ2-6	few	TGCGCCAGCAGCTTGAGGGCAGGCACTGGGGCCAACGTCCTGACTTTC	CASSLRAGTGANVLTF
TRBD2	TRBV5-6	TRBJ2-7	.	TGTGCCAAGGGACTAGCGGGGTTCTACGAGCAGTACTTC	CAKGLAGFYEQYF
TRBD2	TRBV6-6	TRBJ2-1	few	TGTGCCAGCAGCCGTCCCGGGACTAGCGGGGGGCCTGTCCTCTTC	CASSRPGTSGGPVLF
.	TRBV6-2/TRBV6-3	TRBJ2-6	.	TGTGCCAGCAGTTCAATTTACTCTGGGGCCAACGTCCTGACTTTC	CASSSIYSGANVLTF
.	TRBV12-3/TRBV12-4	TRBJ2-3	many	TGTGCCAGCAGTTTTGCAGATACGCAGTATTTT	CASSFADTQYF
.	TRBV7-2	TRBJ2-1	few	TGTGCCAGCAGCTTAAGCCCTCGGGATGAGCAGTTCTTC	CASSLSPRDEQFF
.	TRBV5-1	TRBJ2-5	.	TGCGCCAGCAGTTCGGGGCCCAGGGGAGAGACCCAGTACTTC	CASSSGPRGETQYF
.	TRBV18	TRBJ1-1	few	TGTGCCAGCTCACCAACCCCAAATCCTATGAACACTGAAGCTTTCTTT	CASSPTPNPMNTEAFF
TRBD1	TRBV28	TRBJ1-6	.	TGTGCCAGCAGGTTACAGGGGGCAAGGGATTCACCCCTCCACTTT	CASRLQGARDSPLHF
.	TRBV20-1	TRBJ2-1	few	TGCAGTGCGGGCCGGGGTGAGCCCTACAATGAGCAGTTCTTC	CSAGRGEPYNEQFF
TRBD1	TRBV7-7	TRBJ2-2	few	TGTGCCAGCAGCACCCAACAGGGGGCCGGGGAGCTGTTTTTT	CASSTQQGAGELFF